This T cell receptor beta chain was obtained from a study of T cell repertoires in cytomegalovirus infection (dated by TCRdb to the late 2010s). About the study as a whole: Alongside well-studied HLA-B-restricted epitopes, the peptide stimulations were aimed at recently identified HLA-C-restricted CMV epitopes, whose presentation resists viral immunomodulation. Donor HLA type was relevant to the analysis, because carriage of CMV infection together with the matching HLA type was indicated by public TCR beta signatures. Results the study describes overall, beyond this receptor: Carriers of CMV infection plus the relevant HLA type were discriminated by the cumulative frequency of public TCR beta family members in the study cohort and in an independent roughly 400-donor cohort. In the ex vivo response, HLA-C-restricted CMV-specific TCR beta clonotypes were dominant, and in two of eight donors the single most frequent clonotype came from this HLA-C-restricted group.

The treatment or condition label, as the study defines it: in vitro stimulation with specific CMV peptide epitopes to enrich CMV-specific T cells. The CDR3 measures 15 amino acids from cysteine to phenylalanine. This entry keeps only the CDR3 DNA: 45 bases, framed from base 1. Trimming removed 3 bases from V and 3 bases from J, leaving 14 bases between the germline ends. Looking up the germline V gene (reference sequence) yields CDR1 SEHNR and CDR2 FQNEAQ. This clonotype was recorded a few times. There is no known antigen for this receptor. One base away there is no much larger clone; base qualities are not given. The sequencing machine was an Illumina HiSeq 1500. TCRdb reran the public reads through fastp at Q25 and MiXCR, keeping productive beta chains. Records with the same CDR3 protein are collapsed into one entry carrying the most frequent genes and DNA. The sample profile shows fewer than 850,000 distinct CDR3 sequences; about 29% of them were found once. The ten largest account for around 13% of the sample.

The receptor was isolated from a human donor in good health (CMV status not recorded). Some clones in this sample may be carry-over from other donors' samples. This sequence uses TRBV7-9 and TRBJ1-2; a tentative D match to TRBD1 spans 6 bases. Here the sequenced sample was cultured CD8+ T cells from PBMCs, taken from culture after CMV antigen stimulation. The CDR3 region: CASSFYRVGDYGYTF. The sequenced DNA: TGTGCCAGCAGCTTTTACAGGGTAGGAGACTATGGCTACACCTTC. Outside the CDR3, residues come from the reference TRBV7-9 and TRBJ1-2 proteins, so the full variable domain is: DTGVSQNPRHKITKRGQNVTFRCDPISEHNRLYWYRQTLGQGPEFLTYFQNEAQLEKSRLLSDRFSAERPKGSFSTLEIQRTEQGDSAMYLCASSFYRVGDYGYTFGSGTRLTVV.